These 29 T cell receptor beta chains were all obtained from the same sample, sequenced in a study of blood T cell repertoires in COVID-19. Here immunoSEQ multiplex PCR was the method, and the copy in TCRdb shows in-frame clones only, minus some. The sample contains approximately 150,000 clones, 80% to 90% of which appear only once. Sequencing was done on a sample of peripheral blood. The source of these receptors is a woman aged 70-85 years who had recovered from COVID-19.

Only one count was recorded for this clone. The chain has TRBV18 and TRBJ1-4, with TRBD1 as a possible D gene (6 bases). Deletions cut 3 bases from V and 4 bases from J, with 9 bases between. Germline V gives CDR1 KGHSH, CDR2 LQKENI. The CDR3 is 14 amino acids. CDR3 sequence reads: CASSPGTSNEKLFF. The CDR3 DNA follows: TGTGCCAGCTCACCGGGGACAAGTAATGAAAAACTGTTTTTT. The entire variable domain, with the rest obtained from reference TRBV18 and TRBJ1-4, is as follows: NAGVMQNPRHLVRRRGQEARLRCSPMKGHSHVYWYRQLPEEGLKFMVYLQKENIIDESGMPKERFSAEFPKEGPSILRIQQVVRGDSAAYFCASSPGTSNEKLFFGSGTQLSVL.

The chain combines TRBV5-6 with TRBJ2-1; a weak D match, TRBD2 (6 bases). V lost 4 bases to trimming and J lost 8 bases, with 13 bases between them. Germline CDR1 and CDR2: SGHDT and YYEEEE. The CDR3 consists of 13 residues. CDR3 loop: CASSHGTEYEQFF. CDR3 bases: TGTGCCAGCAGCCACGGGACTGAGTATGAGCAGTTCTTC.

The chain carries TRBV2 and TRBJ1-1; tentative D call: TRBD1 (6 bases). The V end was cut by 3 bases, the J end by 3 bases, with 11 bases between. The germline V gene has CDR1 SNHLY and CDR2 FYNNEI. The CDR3 loop spans 14 amino acids. In DNA form, the CDR3 reads TGTGCCAGCAGTGAGGCCAGGGGAGACACTGAAGCTTTCTTT. It codes for CASSEARGDTEAFF. The whole variable domain, remainder taken from reference TRBV2 and TRBJ1-1, is EPEVTQTPSHQVTQMGQEVILRCVPISNHLYFYWYRQILGQKVEFLVSFYNNEISEKSEIFDDQFSVERPDGSNFTLKIRSTKLEDSAMYFCASSEARGDTEAFFGQGTRLTVV.

V usage is TRBV7-8 and J usage is TRBJ1-2; TRBD1 matches at 9 bases. The CDR3 spans 14 residues. Unmatched junction bases numbered 2, after V lost 3 bases and J lost 3 bases. Per germline, CDR1 SGHVS and CDR2 FQNEAQ. DNA of the CDR3: TGTGCCAGCAGCTTGGGACAGGGAGACTATGGCTACACCTTC. Amino acid sequence: CASSLGQGDYGYTF.

The V gene is TRBV3-1 (or the pseudogene TRBV3-2), the J gene TRBJ1-2, with D possibly TRBD1 on 6 matching bases. Germline CDR1 and CDR2: LGHDT and YNNKEL (reference sequence). The CDR3 consists of 17 residues. Deletions cut 0 bases from V and 6 bases from J, with 20 bases between. The CDR3: CASSQDRGGRYIDGYTF. CDR3 sequence (DNA): TGTGCCAGCAGCCAAGATCGGGGGGGCAGGTATATCGATGGCTACACCTTC.

The J gene is TRBJ2-1, the V gene TRBV15, with D possibly TRBD1 on 5 matching bases. Germline loops: CDR1 LNHNV, CDR2 YYDKDF (reference sequence). The CDR3 has 20 amino acids. V was pared by 0 bases and J by 0 bases, with 21 bases between. CDR3 loop: CATSRDLRRQIDSSYNEQFF. The CDR3 nucleotides read TGTGCCACCAGCAGAGATCTCAGGAGACAGATCGATAGCTCCTACAATGAGCAGTTCTTC.

The V gene is TRBV27, the J gene TRBJ2-5, with 8 bases aligning to TRBD2. CDR1 MNHEY and CDR2 SMNVEV come from the germline V gene (reference sequence). The CDR3 has 14 amino acids. The trim removed 6 bases at V and 5 bases at J, leaving 8 bases unmatched. The CDR3 DNA follows: TGTGCCAGCAGACAAAGCGGGAGCGGGGAGACCCAGTACTTC. Its translation is CASRQSGSGETQYF.

The chain has TRBV3-1 (or the pseudogene TRBV3-2) and TRBJ1-1, with no clear D. The V end lost 3 bases, the J end lost 4 bases, and 3 bases lay between the germline ends. Germline CDR1 reads LGHDT; CDR2 reads YNNKEL (reference sequence). The CDR3 length is 11 residues. The CDR3: CASSHVTEAFF. The CDR3 DNA follows: TGTGCCAGCAGCCACGTCACTGAAGCTTTCTTT.

The genes are TRBV29-1 and TRBJ2-2, with TRBD1 matching over 7 bases. Germline CDR1 reads SQVTM; CDR2 reads ANQGSEA. The trim removed 3 bases at V and 6 bases at J, leaving 7 bases unmatched. The CDR3 is made up of 14 amino acids. Written as DNA, the CDR3 is TGCAGCGTTGACCGGGACAGCTCCTCCGGGGAGCTGTTTTTT. Its translation is CSVDRDSSSGELFF.

The chain has TRBV4-2 and TRBJ1-4, with unresolved D. Trimming shortened V by 0 bases and J by 7 bases, and 18 bases separated the two germline ends. Germline CDR1 is LGHNA and CDR2 is YNFKEQ. The CDR3 totals 17 residues. The CDR3 loop reads CASSQDLVGQVGEKLFF. The CDR3, as DNA: TGTGCCAGCAGCCAAGATCTGGTTGGGCAGGTGGGTGAAAAACTGTTTTTT.

The rearrangement uses TRBV5-1 and TRBJ2-3, with D possibly TRBD2 on 6 matching bases. Deletions cut 5 bases from V and 10 bases from J, with 23 bases between. CDR3 length equals 15 residues. The germline gives CDR1 SGHRS, CDR2 YFSETQ. CDR3 amino acids: CASRPTRGTTLAQYF. The CDR3 nucleotides are TGCGCCAGCAGACCCACCCGCGGGACCACCCTCGCGCAGTATTTT.

The chain uses TRBV7-3 and TRBJ1-1; no clear D gene. The germline CDR1 and CDR2 sequences are SGHTA and FQGTGA. Trimming took 3 bases from V and 4 from J, leaving 12 bases between them. This CDR3 is 14 amino acids long. The CDR3 here is CASSFEADSTEAFF. CDR3 DNA sequence: TGTGCCAGCAGCTTCGAGGCCGATAGCACTGAAGCTTTCTTT.

The rearrangement links TRBV27 to TRBJ1-1; D is unresolved. Trimming took 8 bases from V and 3 from J, leaving 16 bases between them. This CDR3 is 14 amino acids long. Germline lookup yields CDR1 MNHEY and CDR2 SMNVEV (reference sequence). The CDR3, as DNA: TGTGCCAGCTGGACCCAAGGGAGGGACACTGAAGCTTTCTTT. It specifies CASWTQGRDTEAFF.

The chain is built from TRBV2 and TRBJ2-5; no clear D. The V gene lost 6 bases and the J gene lost 2 bases, with 7 bases spanning the gap. The CDR3 extends over 12 amino acids. The germline V gene has CDR1 SNHLY and CDR2 FYNNEI. The chain's CDR3 is CASRAQQETQYF. CDR3 in DNA: TGTGCCAGCAGAGCCCAACAAGAGACCCAGTACTTC.

V usage is TRBV14 and J usage is TRBJ1-1; D is uncertain. The CDR3 loop spans 14 amino acids. Germline-derived CDR1 and CDR2 are SGHDN and FVKESK. Trimming shortened V by 1 base and J by 5 bases, and 11 bases separated the two germline ends. The CDR3 spells CASSQGSRRTEAFF. In DNA form, the CDR3 reads TGTGCCAGCAGCCAAGGGTCGAGGAGGACTGAAGCTTTCTTT.

The chain is built from TRBV4-2 and TRBJ1-1, with D uncertain. CDR1 is LGHNA and CDR2 is YNFKEQ in the germline V gene. The ends were cut back, 3 bases at V and 8 bases at J, with 13 bases in the middle. This CDR3 has 13 amino acids. The CDR3 DNA is TGTGCCAGCAGCCACCACGGGGTGGGAGAAGCTTTCTTT. Its translation is CASSHHGVGEAFF.

CDR3 in amino acids: CASIGTLEQYF. In DNA, the CDR3 is TGTGCCAGCATAGGGACACTCGAGCAGTACTTC. The chain has TRBV6-5 and TRBJ2-7; D possibly corresponds to TRBD1 (6 bases). In germline, CDR1 is MNHEY, CDR2 SVGAGI. The CDR3 runs to 11 residues. V was clipped by 7 bases and J by 6 bases, with 10 bases between them.

The CDR3, as DNA: TGTGCCAGCAGCTCCCGGGGAGTCGTCTATGGCTACACCTTC. Translation: CASSSRGVVYGYTF. The chain couples TRBV9 to TRBJ1-2; D remains ambiguous. The CDR3 is made up of 14 amino acids. Germline CDR1 SGDLS, CDR2 YYNGEE. V was clipped by 4 bases and J by 4 bases, with 14 bases between them.

The chain combines TRBV19 with TRBJ2-7; 10 bases line up with TRBD2. In germline, CDR1 is LNHDA, CDR2 SQIVND (reference sequence). The CDR3 contains 15 residues. Trimming at V came to 6 bases and at J to 2 bases, leaving 7 bases not matched to a gene. CDR3 bases: TGTGCCAGTAGCCCCTTAGCGGGAGGCCCCTACGAGCAGTACTTC. Amino acids: CASSPLAGGPYEQYF.

The J gene is TRBJ2-5, the V gene TRBV7-2; 8 bases line up with TRBD2. The V and J ends lost 1 base and 5 bases, in that order; junction bases with no gene match: 6. The V gene's germline CDR1 is SGHTA and CDR2 FQGNSA. The CDR3 sequence is 15 residues long. The CDR3 region has the DNA TGTGCCAGCAGCTTAGGGGCGGGAGGTGACGAGACCCAGTACTTC. This encodes CASSLGAGGDETQYF.

The J gene is TRBJ2-3, the V gene TRBV24-1; 7 bases fit TRBD2. Germline CDR1 and CDR2: KGHDR and SFDVKD. The V and J ends lost 4 bases and 10 bases, in that order; junction bases with no gene match: 13. The CDR3 has 15 residues. CDR3 sequence: CATSDPRTGGDPQYF. The CDR3, as DNA: TGTGCCACCAGTGACCCCCGGACTGGGGGGGATCCGCAGTATTTT.

V usage is TRBV28 and J usage is TRBJ1-2; a possible D gene is TRBD1 (6 bases). This CDR3 has 14 amino acids. The V gene's germline CDR1 is MDHEN and CDR2 SYDVKM. Trimming stripped 6 bases from V and 3 bases from J, with 14 bases between. The CDR3 coding sequence is TGTGCCAGCAGATGGGGGCGACGGGACTATGGCTACACCTTC. It specifies CASRWGRRDYGYTF.

The rearrangement uses TRBV5-4 and TRBJ2-3; D is perhaps TRBD2 (5 bases). CDR1 and CDR2 from the germline V gene are SGHNT and YYREEE (reference sequence). The V gene lost 6 bases and the J gene lost 2 bases, with 19 bases spanning the gap. The CDR3 is made up of 16 amino acids. The CDR3 sequence: CASKRGLLTSTDTQYF. The DNA for the CDR3 is TGTGCCAGCAAAAGAGGACTCCTAACTTCCACAGATACGCAGTATTTT.

As DNA, the CDR3 is TGTGCCAGCAGCCGTAATCCGGGGGGTGCCTACGAGCAGTACTTC. This codes for CASSRNPGGAYEQYF. V is TRBV14 and J is TRBJ2-7, with 7 bases that match TRBD2. J lost 2 bases, V lost 4 bases, and 8 bases had no gene match. Germline V CDR1 and CDR2: SGHDN, FVKESK. This CDR3 has 15 amino acids.

The chain has TRBV27 and TRBJ2-3; D ambiguous. Trimming took off 3 bases at V and 5 bases at J, with 6 bases between the two ends. CDR1 and CDR2 from the germline V gene are MNHEY and SMNVEV (reference sequence). The CDR3 sequence is 12 residues long. In DNA, the CDR3 is TGTGCCAGCAGTTTCTATGGAGATACGCAGTATTTT. Translation: CASSFYGDTQYF.

V and J are TRBV19 and TRBJ2-3; TRBD1 aligns across 7 bases. Germline-derived CDR1 and CDR2 are LNHDA and SQIVND (reference sequence). The junction had 9 bases not matched to a gene; V was cut back by 9 bases and J by 0 bases. The CDR3 loop spans 15 amino acids. The CDR3 DNA reads as TGTGCCAGCCGCCGGGACAGACTTAGCACAGATACGCAGTATTTT. Translation: CASRRDRLSTDTQYF. Combining the CDR3 with reference TRBV19 and TRBJ2-3 gives the whole variable domain DGGITQSPKYLFRKEGQNVTLSCEQNLNHDAMYWYRQDPGQGLRLIYYSQIVNDFQKGDIAEGYSVSREKKESFPLTVTSAQKNPTAFYLCASRRDRLSTDTQYFGPGTRLTVL.

The chain uses TRBV20-1 and TRBJ1-5; tentatively, D is TRBD1 (6 bases). This CDR3 has 14 amino acids. CDR1 and CDR2 from the germline V gene are DFQATT and SNEGSKA (reference sequence). V lost 3 bases to trimming and J lost 3 bases, with 12 bases between them. The CDR3 coding sequence is TGCAGTGCTAGTTTTGGGGGCCCCAATCAGCCCCAGCATTTT. It yields the protein CSASFGGPNQPQHF.

V and J are TRBV6-6 and TRBJ1-2; D unclear. Germline CDR1 MNHNY, CDR2 SVGAGI (reference sequence). This CDR3 spans 15 amino acids. V shed 5 bases and J shed 8 bases, with 21 bases lying between them. The CDR3 DNA sequence: TGTGCCAGCAGTCGGCACCTGCCCGAGTCGGGAGGCTACACCTTC. Encoded protein: CASSRHLPESGGYTF.

The J gene is TRBJ2-5, the V gene TRBV9; 9 bases are shared with TRBD1. The CDR3 consists of 14 residues. Germline trimming cut 4 bases from V and 7 bases from J; bases unmatched to any gene: 8. Germline assignment: CDR1 SGDLS and CDR2 YYNGEE. The CDR3 DNA follows: TGTGCCAGCAGCCCTAGGACAGGGGCAGGGACCCAGTACTTC. Protein sequence: CASSPRTGAGTQYF.